Listed below are T cell receptor beta chains from one sample, sequenced in a study of shared clonotypes between healthy human individuals. Assay used: immunoSEQ multiplex PCR; TCRdb lists only in-frame clones, some missing. The sample has 450,000 to 600,000 clones; 79% are singletons. Sequencing was carried out using PBMCs. These receptors came from a woman aged 40 to 55 in good health. Some clones in this sample may be carry-over from other donors' samples. CDR3s include the opening cysteine and the closing phenylalanine or tryptophan. The D gene is left open where the match is weak. Size values are once, few and many counts, or a class for expanded clones, and some rows have none.

D gene | J gene | V gene | clone size | CDR3 protein | CDR3 DNA
TRBD2 | TRBJ2-1 | TRBV6-9 | . | CARWMVASGRVGNEQFF | TGTGCCAGGTGGATGGTGGCTAGCGGGAGGGTTGGCAATGAGCAGTTCTTC
TRBD1 | TRBJ1-1 | TRBV12-5 | few | CASGTGQGFTEAFF | TGTGCTAGTGGTACGGGACAGGGTTTCACTGAAGCTTTCTTT
. | TRBJ2-2 | TRBV5-1 | . | CASSLGRNTGELFF | TGCGCCAGCAGCTTGGGACGGAACACCGGGGAGCTGTTTTTT
TRBD1 | TRBJ1-4 | TRBV28 | . | CASSPPGDRGTEKLFF | TGTGCCAGCAGTCCACCCGGGGACAGGGGTACTGAAAAACTGTTTTTT
. | TRBJ1-1 | TRBV6-6 | once | CASSIIPPNTEAFF | TGTGCCAGCAGCATCATACCGCCGAACACTGAAGCTTTCTTT
TRBD1 | TRBJ2-7 | TRBV14 | . | CASSHLYRGSAYEQYF | TGTGCCAGCAGCCATCTCTACAGGGGGTCCGCCTACGAGCAGTACTTC
TRBD2 | TRBJ2-1 | TRBV18 | once | CASSPWTSGRSGNEQFF | TGTGCCAGCTCACCGTGGACTAGCGGGAGGAGTGGGAATGAGCAGTTCTTC
TRBD1 | TRBJ2-5 | TRBV11-1 | . | CASSPRPTGEETQYF | TGTGCCAGCAGCCCTCGACCGACAGGGGAAGAGACCCAGTACTTC
TRBD1 | TRBJ2-3 | TRBV11-2 | . | CASSLAPGQGSTDTQYF | TGTGCCAGCAGCTTAGCCCCCGGACAGGGAAGCACAGATACGCAGTATTTT
TRBD2 | TRBJ2-1 | TRBV27 | . | CASSPAGTIHNEQFF | TGTGCCAGCAGTCCCGCCGGGACTATACACAATGAGCAGTTCTTC
. | TRBJ2-3 | TRBV30 | once | CAWRVASGTDTQYF | TGTGCCTGGAGGGTTGCTAGCGGCACAGATACGCAGTATTTT
. | TRBJ1-1 | TRBV9 | once | CASSVALTEPTEAFF | TGTGCCAGCAGCGTAGCTTTAACAGAACCCACTGAAGCTTTCTTT
. | TRBJ2-6 | TRBV18 | few | CASSPLGSGANVLTF | TGTGCCAGCTCCCCCCTCGGCTCTGGGGCCAACGTCCTGACTTTC
TRBD1 | TRBJ1-6 | TRBV28 | . | CASSTTGWNNSPLHF | TGTGCCAGCAGTACGACAGGGTGGAATAATTCACCCCTCCACTTT
TRBD2 | TRBJ2-7 | TRBV2 | few | CASTPGLAATYEQYF | TGTGCCAGCACTCCGGGACTAGCGGCTACCTACGAGCAGTACTTC
. | TRBJ2-7 | TRBV9 | . | CASSVETGEAYEQYF | TGTGCCAGCAGCGTAGAAACAGGGGAGGCCTACGAGCAGTACTTC
TRBD1 | TRBJ1-4 | TRBV7-2 | . | CASSLGGGQRGFGEKLFF | TGTGCCAGCAGCTTAGGCGGGGGACAGAGGGGCTTCGGAGAAAAACTGTTTTTT
. | TRBJ1-3 | TRBV6-5 | . | CASSYDWTGNTIYF | TGTGCCAGCAGTTACGATTGGACTGGAAACACCATATATTTT
. | TRBJ2-7 | TRBV6-1 | few | CASSEAAYYIYEQYF | TGTGCCAGCAGTGAAGCAGCCTATTATATCTACGAGCAGTACTTC
TRBD1 | TRBJ1-1 | TRBV5-4 | . | CASSLLGGNRDTEAFF | TGTGCCAGCAGCTTGCTAGGGGGCAATAGAGACACTGAAGCTTTCTTT
TRBD2 | TRBJ2-3 | TRBV5-6 | . | CASSPTERESTDTQYF | TGTGCCAGCAGCCCTACCGAGCGGGAGAGCACAGATACGCAGTATTTT
. | TRBJ2-2 | TRBV18 | . | CASSPIRSNTGELFF | TGTGCCAGCTCACCAATACGGTCGAACACCGGGGAGCTGTTTTTT
. | TRBJ2-2 | TRBV7-3 | . | CASSLRQLNTGELFF | TGTGCCAGCAGCTTAAGACAACTGAACACCGGGGAGCTGTTTTTT
. | TRBJ1-2 | TRBV28 | . | CASSLVKAELLGYTF | TGTGCCAGCAGTTTGGTGAAGGCCGAACTTCTTGGCTACACCTTC
. | TRBJ1-1 | TRBV5-1 | . | CASSSKDSLRTEAFF | TGCGCCAGCAGCTCGAAGGACAGTTTAAGGACTGAAGCTTTCTTT
TRBD2 | TRBJ2-3 | TRBV29-1 | . | CSAGLADDTQYF | TGCAGCGCTGGACTAGCGGATGATACGCAGTATTTT
TRBD1 | TRBJ2-7 | TRBV7-3 | . | CASSLFQGAEQYF | TGTGCCAGCAGCTTATTTCAGGGGGCCGAGCAGTACTTC
TRBD1 | TRBJ2-7 | TRBV19 | . | CASSPRTGFSYEQYF | TGTGCCAGTAGCCCCAGGACAGGTTTCTCCTACGAGCAGTACTTC
TRBD2 | TRBJ2-1 | TRBV19 | few | CASSPGTSGNAFYNEQFF | TGTGCCAGTAGCCCAGGGACTAGCGGCAATGCTTTCTACAATGAGCAGTTCTTC
TRBD2 | TRBJ2-5 | TRBV5-8 | . | CASSFETGLAGVQETQYF | TGTGCCAGCAGCTTCGAAACGGGACTAGCGGGAGTTCAAGAGACCCAGTACTTC
. | TRBJ2-2 | TRBV7-6 | . | CASSLHQSGELFF | TGTGCCAGCAGCCTTCACCAGTCCGGGGAGCTGTTTTTT
TRBD1 | TRBJ1-2 | TRBV5-1 | . | CASSSRDSSNYGYTF | TGCGCCAGCAGCTCCCGGGACAGTTCTAACTATGGCTACACCTTC
. | TRBJ1-2 | TRBV19 | few | CASSIIQRSGYTF | TGTGCCAGTAGTATCATTCAGAGAAGTGGCTACACCTTC
. | TRBJ2-3 | TRBV5-4 | . | CASSSTSTDTQYF | TGTGCCAGCAGCTCAACAAGCACAGATACGCAGTATTTT
. | TRBJ2-1 | TRBV6-4 | once | CASSGGQGSYNEQFF | TGTGCCAGCAGTGGTGGGCAGGGATCCTACAATGAGCAGTTCTTC
. | TRBJ2-4 | TRBV19 | few | CASSIPGLTPFQYF | TGTGCCAGTAGTATCCCGGGACTCACCCCCTTCCAGTACTTC
. | TRBJ1-3 | TRBV5-1 | few | CASSFSDLSSGNTIYF | TGCGCCAGCAGCTTCTCGGACTTAAGCTCTGGAAACACCATATATTTT
. | TRBJ1-2 | TRBV6-1 | . | CASSETRNYGYTF | TGTGCCAGCAGTGAAACTAGGAACTATGGCTACACCTTC
TRBD1 | TRBJ1-2 | TRBV6-1 | . | CASSESLGGTDNYGYTF | TGTGCCAGCAGTGAAAGCCTGGGGGGGACAGATAACTATGGCTACACCTTC
. | TRBJ2-5 | TRBV19 | . | CASSIRPGGIKETQYF | TGTGCCAGTAGTATCCGGCCCGGCGGGATAAAAGAGACCCAGTACTTC
. | TRBJ1-1 | TRBV29-1 | . | CSPARDGDTEAFF | TGCAGCCCTGCTCGAGACGGTGACACTGAAGCTTTCTTT
TRBD2 | TRBJ2-5 | TRBV25-1 | . | CASNPGGVETQYF | TGTGCCAGCAACCCCGGGGGGGTAGAGACCCAGTACTTC
. | TRBJ2-5 | TRBV29-1 | . | CSAWLTGQMETQYF | TGCAGCGCATGGTTGACAGGACAGATGGAGACCCAGTACTTC
. | TRBJ1-4 | TRBV27 | once | CASSSTGNFVYEKLFF | TGTGCCAGCAGTTCCACAGGGAACTTTGTTTATGAAAAACTGTTTTTT
. | TRBJ1-2 | TRBV6-5 | . | CASSYLGPNYGYTF | TGTGCCAGCAGTTACCTAGGGCCTAACTATGGCTACACCTTC
TRBD1 | TRBJ1-4 | TRBV5-6 | . | CASSWRTGTNEKLFF | TGTGCCAGCAGCTGGAGGACAGGAACTAATGAAAAACTGTTTTTT
TRBD2 | TRBJ2-1 | TRBV19 | . | CASSISATSGSVYNEQFF | TGTGCCAGTAGTATCAGCGCGACTAGCGGATCTGTTTACAATGAGCAGTTCTTC
. | TRBJ2-7 | TRBV2 | . | CASSLLAYEQYF | TGTGCCAGCAGTCTTCTAGCCTACGAGCAGTACTTC
TRBD1 | TRBJ2-5 | TRBV5-4 | . | CASSPGTGGETQYF | TGTGCCAGCAGCCCGGGGACAGGTGGGGAGACCCAGTACTTC
. | TRBJ2-3 | TRBV4-2 | . | CASSQAYTSTDTQYF | TGTGCCAGCAGCCAGGCCTATACTAGCACAGATACGCAGTATTTT
. | TRBJ2-3 | TRBV9 | . | CASSVGRGPPTDTQYF | TGTGCCAGCAGCGTAGGGCGGGGACCCCCCACAGATACGCAGTATTTT
. | TRBJ2-7 | TRBV4-1 | . | CASSTSRGLAFEQYF | TGCGCCAGCAGCACTAGCAGGGGACTTGCTTTCGAGCAGTACTTC
. | TRBJ2-6 | TRBV7-3 | . | CASSLHSVSGANVLTF | TGTGCCAGCAGCTTACACAGCGTCTCTGGGGCCAACGTCCTGACTTTC
TRBD1 | TRBJ1-1 | TRBV11-2 | . | CASSRDRANTEAFF | TGTGCCAGCAGCCGGGACAGGGCCAACACTGAAGCTTTCTTT
TRBD1 | TRBJ2-2 | TRBV6-1 | . | CASSSGTVLSGELFF | TGTGCCAGCAGTTCCGGGACAGTCTTAAGCGGGGAGCTGTTTTTT
. | TRBJ2-1 | TRBV28 | . | CASSRISKGWDNEQFF | TGTGCCAGCAGCCGTATTAGTAAGGGTTGGGACAATGAGCAGTTCTTC
TRBD1 | TRBJ1-2 | TRBV30 | . | CAWSVLLTGKGYTF | TGTGCCTGGAGTGTACTGTTGACAGGGAAAGGCTACACCTTC
. | TRBJ2-1 | TRBV2 | . | CASSDLRDEQFF | TGTGCCAGCAGTGACTTAAGGGATGAGCAGTTCTTC
. | TRBJ2-7 | TRBV29-1 | . | CSGAEAYEQYF | TGCAGCGGAGCGGAAGCCTACGAGCAGTACTTC
TRBD1 | TRBJ2-3 | TRBV10-1 | . | CASPRTGGTDTQYF | TGCGCCAGCCCCAGGACAGGGGGGACAGATACGCAGTATTTT